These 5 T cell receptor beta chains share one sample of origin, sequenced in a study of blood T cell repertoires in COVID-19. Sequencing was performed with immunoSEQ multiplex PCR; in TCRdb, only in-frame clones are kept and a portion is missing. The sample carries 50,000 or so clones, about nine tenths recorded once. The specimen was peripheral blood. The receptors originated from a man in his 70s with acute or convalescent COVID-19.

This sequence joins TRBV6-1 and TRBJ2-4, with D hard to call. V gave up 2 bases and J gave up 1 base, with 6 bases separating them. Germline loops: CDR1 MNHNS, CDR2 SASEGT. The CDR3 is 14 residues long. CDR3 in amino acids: CASSEYGAKNIQYF. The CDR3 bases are TGTGCCAGCAGTGAATACGGGGCCAAAAACATTCAGTACTTC.

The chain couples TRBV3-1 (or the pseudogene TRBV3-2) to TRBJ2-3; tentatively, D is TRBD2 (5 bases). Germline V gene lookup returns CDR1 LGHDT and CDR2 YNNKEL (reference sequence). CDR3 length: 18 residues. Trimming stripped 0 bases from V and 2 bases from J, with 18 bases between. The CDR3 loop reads CASSQDRSGKGDTDTQYF. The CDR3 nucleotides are TGTGCCAGCAGCCAAGATCGGTCGGGGAAAGGAGACACAGATACGCAGTATTTT.

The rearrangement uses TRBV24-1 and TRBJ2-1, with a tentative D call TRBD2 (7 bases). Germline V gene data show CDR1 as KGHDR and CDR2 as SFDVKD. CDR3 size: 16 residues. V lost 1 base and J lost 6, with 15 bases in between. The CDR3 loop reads CATSDFKGGLGNEQFF. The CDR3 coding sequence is TGTGCCACCAGTGATTTCAAGGGGGGGTTAGGCAATGAGCAGTTCTTC.

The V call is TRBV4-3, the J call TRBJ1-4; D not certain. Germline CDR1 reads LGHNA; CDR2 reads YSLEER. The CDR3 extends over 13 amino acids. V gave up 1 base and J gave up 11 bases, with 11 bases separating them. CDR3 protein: CASSQGVGSKLFF. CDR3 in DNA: TGCGCCAGCAGCCAAGGGGTGGGGAGCAAACTGTTTTTT.

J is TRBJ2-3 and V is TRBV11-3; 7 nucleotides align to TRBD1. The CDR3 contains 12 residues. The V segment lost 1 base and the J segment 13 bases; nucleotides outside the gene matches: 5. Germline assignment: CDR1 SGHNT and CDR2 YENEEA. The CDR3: CASSLGQGRKYF. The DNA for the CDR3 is TGTGCCAGCAGCTTAGGACAGGGTCGAAAGTATTTT.